The rows below give T cell receptor beta chains drawn from one sample of a study of blood T cell repertoires in COVID-19. Assay used: immunoSEQ multiplex PCR; TCRdb lists only in-frame clones, some missing. The table shows roughly 130,000 clones, with approximately 87% occurring only once. Sequenced sample: peripheral blood. The receptors here all came from a woman aged 55-69 years with acute or convalescent COVID-19. CDR3s include the opening cysteine and the closing phenylalanine or tryptophan. Each record gives: CDR3 length, clone size, V gene, CDR3 protein. Not every row has a clone size; where given, it reads once, few, many or a size class.

cdr3_length: 17
clone_size: -
v_call: TRBV21-1
cdr3_aa: CASSKVAGTGGWQPQHF

cdr3_length: 13
clone_size: -
v_call: TRBV24-1
cdr3_aa: CATSDHALKGYTF

cdr3_length: 15
clone_size: -
v_call: TRBV2
cdr3_aa: CASCLDRGTGQPQHF

cdr3_length: 15
clone_size: -
v_call: TRBV9
cdr3_aa: CASSVKSWGADTQYF

cdr3_length: 16
clone_size: -
v_call: TRBV27
cdr3_aa: CASSLSGTGVGSPLHF

cdr3_length: 15
clone_size: -
v_call: TRBV27
cdr3_aa: CASSLGQGMNTEAFF

cdr3_length: 14
clone_size: -
v_call: TRBV7-3
cdr3_aa: CASSLLDRGNEQFF

cdr3_length: 18
clone_size: once
v_call: TRBV7-6
cdr3_aa: CASSPPFTSGINTGELFF

cdr3_length: 13
clone_size: once
v_call: TRBV12-3/TRBV12-4
cdr3_aa: CASRRTGFDEAFF

cdr3_length: 14
clone_size: -
v_call: TRBV14
cdr3_aa: CASSQRQGADEQYF

cdr3_length: 16
clone_size: -
v_call: TRBV7-8
cdr3_aa: CASSVTGTSGIYEQFF

cdr3_length: 19
clone_size: -
v_call: TRBV11-2
cdr3_aa: CASSPLRTRRLRRGDEQFF

cdr3_length: 16
clone_size: -
v_call: TRBV5-4
cdr3_aa: CASSLAGAGTLYEQYF

cdr3_length: 14
clone_size: -
v_call: TRBV9
cdr3_aa: CASSPETFNYGYTF

cdr3_length: 15
clone_size: -
v_call: TRBV11-3
cdr3_aa: CASSLAAQGNYGYTF

cdr3_length: 14
clone_size: -
v_call: TRBV16
cdr3_aa: CASSLQGTAGELFF

cdr3_length: 13
clone_size: once
v_call: TRBV7-2
cdr3_aa: CASSPPRQGEQFF

cdr3_length: 14
clone_size: -
v_call: TRBV6-6
cdr3_aa: CASSYLAMNTEAFF

cdr3_length: 13
clone_size: -
v_call: TRBV2
cdr3_aa: CASNSGPTDTQYF

cdr3_length: 12
clone_size: -
v_call: TRBV30
cdr3_aa: CAWSVSVNEQFF